One sample yielded the 8 T cell receptor beta chains listed below, sequenced in a study of T cells in Graves' hyperthyroidism and ophthalmopathy. Template material for amplifying TCR beta CDR3 regions consisted of RNA transcripts. A first-round RT-PCR of the TCR CDR3 used the HTBI primer set. TCRdb called the multiplex PCR reads again in MiXCR, with one record for every CDR3 protein. The sample includes about 540,000 distinct CDR3 sequences, about 45% of them seen just once. Sequenced: peripheral blood or thyroid tissue (not recorded which). All receptors come from a woman in her late teens or twenties with Graves' hyperthyroidism.

This chain uses TRBV7-9 with TRBJ2-7; TRBD2 is a possible D gene (5 bases). Germline V CDR1 and CDR2: SEHNR, FQNEAQ (reference sequence). The germline V and J ends were trimmed by 2 bases and 2 bases, with 16 bases remaining between them. This CDR3 has 16 amino acids. CDR3 amino acids: CASSLSRLTGTYEQYF. CDR3 sequence (DNA): TGTGCCAGCAGCTTATCTCGTCTGACGGGAACCTACGAGCAGTACTTC.

This clonotype was seen repeatedly, ten times or more. The rearrangement uses TRBV7-9 and TRBJ2-7; D possibly corresponds to TRBD1 (5 bases). Germline CDR1 reads SEHNR; CDR2 reads FQNEAQ (reference sequence). Between the trimmed V and J ends, which lost 5 bases and 6 bases, there was a span of 17 bases. This CDR3 has 14 amino acids. CDR3 amino acids: CASSPPDSWLEQYF. CDR3 DNA: TGTGCCAGCAGCCCCCCCGACAGCTGGCTCGAGCAGTACTTC.

The V call is TRBV7-8, the J call TRBJ1-2; D might be TRBD1 (6 bases). Trimming removed 0 bases from V and 4 bases from J, with 15 bases in between. Looked up from germline, CDR1 is SGHVS and CDR2 is FQNEAQ. The CDR3 length is 16 residues. CDR3 amino acids: CASSLAIWGAGYGYTF. In DNA form, the CDR3 reads TGTGCCAGCAGCTTAGCTATTTGGGGGGCAGGCTATGGCTACACCTTC.

This clonotype was counted between two and nine times. The J gene is TRBJ1-5, the V gene TRBV7-8, with D perhaps matching TRBD1 (5 bases). This CDR3 has 16 residues. Germline lookup yields CDR1 SGHVS and CDR2 FQNEAQ. Trimming removed 5 bases at V and 0 bases at J, with 14 bases between. CDR3 in amino acids: CASSPIGADSNQPQHF. The CDR3, as DNA: TGTGCCAGCAGCCCCATCGGGGCCGATAGCAATCAGCCCCAGCATTTT.

This clonotype has at least ten counts. The chain recombines TRBV7-9 with TRBJ2-7, with TRBD1 matching over 7 bases. The germline V gene encodes CDR1 SEHNR and CDR2 FQNEAQ (reference sequence). The J segment lost 8 bases and the V segment lost 5 bases, leaving 3 bases of the junction unmatched. This CDR3 region has 11 residues. The chain's CDR3 is CASSETGKQYF. For the CDR3, the DNA is TGTGCCAGCAGCGAGACAGGGAAGCAGTACTTC.

V gene TRBV2 combines with J gene TRBJ2-7, with no clear D. Per germline, CDR1 SNHLY and CDR2 FYNNEI. The V and J ends lost 6 bases and 3 bases respectively, with 15 bases between them. CDR3 length: 14 residues. The CDR3 DNA reads as TGTGCCAGCAGCGCCCAGCCCCTAAACTACGAGCAGTACTTC. Residues: CASSAQPLNYEQYF.

About this clonotype: Its ends do not fully match the called genes, so a read error is possible. The chain recombines TRBV10-3 with TRBJ2-7, with D tentatively TRBD1 (6 bases). The CDR3 is made up of 15 amino acids. Germline CDR1 and CDR2: ENHRY and SYGVKD. CDR3 DNA sequence: TGTGCCAGCAGTGAGGGGACAAACCCGCGCTACGAGCAGTACTTC. It encodes CASSEGTNPRYEQYF.

The table lists this clonotype with many counts. V usage is TRBV2 and J usage is TRBJ2-5; possible D gene TRBD1, 5 bases. V lost 1 base and J lost 5, with 11 bases in between. The CDR3 length is 14 residues. The germline CDR1 and CDR2 sequences are SNHLY and FYNNEI. CDR3 sequence: CASSEGGAVETQYF. CDR3 bases: TGTGCCAGCAGTGAAGGTGGGGCCGTCGAGACCCAGTACTTC.